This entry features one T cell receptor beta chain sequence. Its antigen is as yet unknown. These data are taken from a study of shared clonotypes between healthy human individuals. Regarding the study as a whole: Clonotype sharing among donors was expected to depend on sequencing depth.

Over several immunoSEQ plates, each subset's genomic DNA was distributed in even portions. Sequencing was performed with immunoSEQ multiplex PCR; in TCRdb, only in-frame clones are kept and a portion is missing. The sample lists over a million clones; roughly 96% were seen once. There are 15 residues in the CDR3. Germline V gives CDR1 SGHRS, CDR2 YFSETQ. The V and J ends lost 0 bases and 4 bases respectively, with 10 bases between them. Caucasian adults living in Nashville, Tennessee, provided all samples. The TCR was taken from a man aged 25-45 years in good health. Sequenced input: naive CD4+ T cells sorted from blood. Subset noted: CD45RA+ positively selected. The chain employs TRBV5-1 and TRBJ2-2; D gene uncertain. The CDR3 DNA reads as TGCGCCAGCAGCTTGGGGCAGCCTTCCACCGGGGAGCTGTTTTTT. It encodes CASSLGQPSTGELFF.